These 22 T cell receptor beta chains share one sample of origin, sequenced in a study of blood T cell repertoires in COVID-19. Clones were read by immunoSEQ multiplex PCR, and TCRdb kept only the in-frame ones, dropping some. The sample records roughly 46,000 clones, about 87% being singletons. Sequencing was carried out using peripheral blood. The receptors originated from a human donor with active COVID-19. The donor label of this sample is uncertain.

The CDR3 protein is CASSPLRGARGGPSSYNEQFF. The CDR3, as DNA: TGTGCCAGCAGCCCCCTCCGGGGGGCTCGCGGGGGTCCTAGCTCCTACAATGAGCAGTTCTTC. J is TRBJ2-1 and V is TRBV14; a possible D gene is TRBD2 (7 bases). Looked up from germline, CDR1 is SGHDN and CDR2 is FVKESK. This CDR3 spans 21 amino acids. V lost 4 bases, J lost 0 bases, and 28 bases lay in between. Using reference TRBV14 and TRBJ2-1 for the parts outside the CDR3, the full variable domain is EAGVTQFPSHSVIEKGQTVTLRCDPISGHDNLYWYRRVMGKEIKFLLHFVKESKQDESGMPNNRFLAERTGGTYSTLKVQPAELEDSGVYFCASSPLRGARGGPSSYNEQFFGPGTRLTVL.

The CDR3 coding sequence is TGCGCCAGCAGCTTGGCGGGACACGAAACCTACGAGCAGTACTTC. Translated: CASSLAGHETYEQYF. This chain uses TRBV5-1 with TRBJ2-7; D is perhaps TRBD1 (6 bases). V gave up 0 bases and J gave up 2 bases, with 12 bases separating them. The CDR3 spans 15 residues. Per germline, CDR1 SGHRS and CDR2 YFSETQ.

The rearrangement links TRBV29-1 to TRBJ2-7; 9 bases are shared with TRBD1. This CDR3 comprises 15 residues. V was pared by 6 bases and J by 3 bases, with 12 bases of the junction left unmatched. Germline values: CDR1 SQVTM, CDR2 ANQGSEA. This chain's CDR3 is CSVGQGPTLDYEQYF. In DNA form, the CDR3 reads TGCAGCGTGGGACAGGGACCCACTTTAGACTACGAGCAGTACTTC.

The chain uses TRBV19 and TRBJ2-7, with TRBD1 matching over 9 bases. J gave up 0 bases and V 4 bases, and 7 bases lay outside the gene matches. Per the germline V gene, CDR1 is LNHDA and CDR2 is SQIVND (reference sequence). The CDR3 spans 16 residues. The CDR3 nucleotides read TGTGCCAGTAGTACGGGGACAGGGAAGGGCTCCTACGAGCAGTACTTC. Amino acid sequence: CASSTGTGKGSYEQYF.

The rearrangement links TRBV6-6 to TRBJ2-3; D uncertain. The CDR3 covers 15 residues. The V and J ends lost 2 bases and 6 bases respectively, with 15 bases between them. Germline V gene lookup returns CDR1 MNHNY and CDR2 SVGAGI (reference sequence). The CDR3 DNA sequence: TGTGCCAGCAGTTACAGATACGGGTTAAAGGATACGCAGTATTTT. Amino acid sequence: CASSYRYGLKDTQYF.

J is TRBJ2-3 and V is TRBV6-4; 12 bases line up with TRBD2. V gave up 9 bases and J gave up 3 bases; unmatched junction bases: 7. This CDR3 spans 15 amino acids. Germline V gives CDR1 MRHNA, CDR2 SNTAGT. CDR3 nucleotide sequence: TGTGCCAGTCAAATGACTAGCGGGGGAACAGATACGCAGTATTTT. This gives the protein CASQMTSGGTDTQYF.

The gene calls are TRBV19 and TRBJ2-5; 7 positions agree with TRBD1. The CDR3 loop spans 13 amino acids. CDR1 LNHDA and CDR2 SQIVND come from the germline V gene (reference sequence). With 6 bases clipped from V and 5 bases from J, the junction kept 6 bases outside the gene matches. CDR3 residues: CASSRQGRETQYF. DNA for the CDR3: TGTGCCAGTAGCAGACAGGGTCGGGAGACCCAGTACTTC.

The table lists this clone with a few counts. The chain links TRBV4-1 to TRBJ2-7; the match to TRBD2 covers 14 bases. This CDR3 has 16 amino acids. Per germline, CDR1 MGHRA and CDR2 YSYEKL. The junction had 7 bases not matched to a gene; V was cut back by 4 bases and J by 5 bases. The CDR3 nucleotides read TGCGCCAGCAGCCCCTACGGACTAGCGGGGGGTAACGAGCAGTACTTC. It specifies CASSPYGLAGGNEQYF.

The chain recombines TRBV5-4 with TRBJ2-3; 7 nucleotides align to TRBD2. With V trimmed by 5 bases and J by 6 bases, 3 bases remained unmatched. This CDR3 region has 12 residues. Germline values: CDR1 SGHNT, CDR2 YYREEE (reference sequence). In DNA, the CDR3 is TGTGCCAGCAGGTCCGGGGGGGATACGCAGTATTTT. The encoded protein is CASRSGGDTQYF.

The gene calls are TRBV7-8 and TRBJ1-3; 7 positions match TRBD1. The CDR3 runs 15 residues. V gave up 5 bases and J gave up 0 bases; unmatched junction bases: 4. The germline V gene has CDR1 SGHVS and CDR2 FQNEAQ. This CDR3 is CASSTPGGSGNTIYF. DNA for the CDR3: TGTGCCAGCAGCACCCCAGGGGGCTCTGGAAACACCATATATTTT.

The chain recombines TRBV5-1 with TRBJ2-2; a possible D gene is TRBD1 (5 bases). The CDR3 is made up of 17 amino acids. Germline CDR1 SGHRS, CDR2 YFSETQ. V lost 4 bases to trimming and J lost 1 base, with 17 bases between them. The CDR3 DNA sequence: TGCGCCAGCAGCCCGTGGACACTACTCGGGAACACCGGGGAGCTGTTTTTT. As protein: CASSPWTLLGNTGELFF.

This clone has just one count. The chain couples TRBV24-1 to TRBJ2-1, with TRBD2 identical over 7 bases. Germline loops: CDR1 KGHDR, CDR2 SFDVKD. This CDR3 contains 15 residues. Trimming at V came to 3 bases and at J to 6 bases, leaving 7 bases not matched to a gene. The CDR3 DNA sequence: TGTGCCACCAGTGATCCCGGGGGGAGGTTCAATGAGCAGTTCTTC. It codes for CATSDPGGRFNEQFF.

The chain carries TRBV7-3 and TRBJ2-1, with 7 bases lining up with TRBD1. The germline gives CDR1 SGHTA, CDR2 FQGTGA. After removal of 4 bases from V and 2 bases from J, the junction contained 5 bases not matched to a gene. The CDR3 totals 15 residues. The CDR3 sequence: CASSYGDRAYNEQFF. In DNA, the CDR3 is TGTGCCAGCAGCTACGGAGACAGGGCCTACAATGAGCAGTTCTTC.

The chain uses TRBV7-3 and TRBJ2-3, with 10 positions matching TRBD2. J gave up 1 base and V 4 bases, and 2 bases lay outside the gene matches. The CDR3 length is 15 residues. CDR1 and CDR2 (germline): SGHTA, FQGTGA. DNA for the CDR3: TGTGCCAGCAGCTCGAGCGGGAGGGGCACAGATACGCAGTATTTT. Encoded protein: CASSSSGRGTDTQYF.

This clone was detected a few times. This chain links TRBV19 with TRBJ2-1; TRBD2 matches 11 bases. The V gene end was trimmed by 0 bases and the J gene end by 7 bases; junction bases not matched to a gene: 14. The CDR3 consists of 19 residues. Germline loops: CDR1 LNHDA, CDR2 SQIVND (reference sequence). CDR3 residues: CASSIDSPALAGVLNEQFF. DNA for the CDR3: TGTGCCAGTAGTATAGATTCGCCCGCACTAGCGGGGGTACTGAATGAGCAGTTCTTC.

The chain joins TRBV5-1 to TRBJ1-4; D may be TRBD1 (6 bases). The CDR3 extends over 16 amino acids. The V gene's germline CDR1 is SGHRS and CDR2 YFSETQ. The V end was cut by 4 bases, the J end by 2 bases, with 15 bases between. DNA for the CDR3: TGCGCCAGCAGCCTAGGGACAAAGGCCACTAATGAAAAACTGTTTTTT. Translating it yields CASSLGTKATNEKLFF.

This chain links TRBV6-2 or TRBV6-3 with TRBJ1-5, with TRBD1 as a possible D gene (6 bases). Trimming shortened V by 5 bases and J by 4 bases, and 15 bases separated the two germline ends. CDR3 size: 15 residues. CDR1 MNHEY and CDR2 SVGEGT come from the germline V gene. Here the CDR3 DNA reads TGTGCCAGCAGTCTATTAGACAGGTCGAATCAGCCCCAGCATTTT. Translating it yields CASSLLDRSNQPQHF.

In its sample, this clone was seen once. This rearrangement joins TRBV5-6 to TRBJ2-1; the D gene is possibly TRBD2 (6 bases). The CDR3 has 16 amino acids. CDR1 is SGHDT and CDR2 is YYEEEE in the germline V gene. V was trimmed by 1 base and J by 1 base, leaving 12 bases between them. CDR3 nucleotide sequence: TGTGCCAGCAGCTTGTTACGGGGGATTTCCTACAATGAGCAGTTCTTC. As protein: CASSLLRGISYNEQFF.

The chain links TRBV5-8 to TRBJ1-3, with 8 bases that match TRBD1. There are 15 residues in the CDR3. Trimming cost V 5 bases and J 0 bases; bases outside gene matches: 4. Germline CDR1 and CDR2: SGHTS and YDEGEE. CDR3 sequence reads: CASSWDRSSGNTIYF. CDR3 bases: TGTGCCAGCAGTTGGGACAGGTCCTCTGGAAACACCATATATTTT.

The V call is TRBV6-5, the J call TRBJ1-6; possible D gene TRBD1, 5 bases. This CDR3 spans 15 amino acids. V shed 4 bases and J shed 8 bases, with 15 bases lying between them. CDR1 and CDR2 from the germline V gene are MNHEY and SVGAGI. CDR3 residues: CASSLNRFRDSPLHF. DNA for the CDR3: TGTGCCAGCAGTTTAAACAGGTTCCGAGATTCACCCCTCCACTTT.

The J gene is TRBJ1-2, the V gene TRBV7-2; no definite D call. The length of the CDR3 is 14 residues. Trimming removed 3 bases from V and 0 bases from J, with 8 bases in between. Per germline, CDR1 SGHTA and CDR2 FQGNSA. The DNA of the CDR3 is TGTGCCAGCAGCTTCGGCGGTCCTAACTATGGCTACACCTTC. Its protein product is CASSFGGPNYGYTF.

This CDR3 reads CASSLSGDTQYF. DNA of the CDR3: TGCGCCAGCAGCTTAAGCGGAGATACGCAGTATTTT. The chain couples TRBV5-1 to TRBJ2-3, with D perhaps TRBD2 (5 bases). Trimming cost V 2 bases and J 5 bases, with 6 bases left between them. This CDR3 contains 12 residues. The germline V gene encodes CDR1 SGHRS and CDR2 YFSETQ.